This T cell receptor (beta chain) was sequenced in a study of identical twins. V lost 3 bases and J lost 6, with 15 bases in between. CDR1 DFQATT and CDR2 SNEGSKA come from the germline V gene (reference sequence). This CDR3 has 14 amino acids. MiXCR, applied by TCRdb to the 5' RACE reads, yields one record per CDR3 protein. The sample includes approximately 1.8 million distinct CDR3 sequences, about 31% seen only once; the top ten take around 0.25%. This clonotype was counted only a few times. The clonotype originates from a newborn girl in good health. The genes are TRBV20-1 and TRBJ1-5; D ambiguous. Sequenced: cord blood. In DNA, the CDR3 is TGCAGTGCTAGGGATGGGTCACGACCTCAGCCCCAGCATTTT. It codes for CSARDGSRPQPQHF.